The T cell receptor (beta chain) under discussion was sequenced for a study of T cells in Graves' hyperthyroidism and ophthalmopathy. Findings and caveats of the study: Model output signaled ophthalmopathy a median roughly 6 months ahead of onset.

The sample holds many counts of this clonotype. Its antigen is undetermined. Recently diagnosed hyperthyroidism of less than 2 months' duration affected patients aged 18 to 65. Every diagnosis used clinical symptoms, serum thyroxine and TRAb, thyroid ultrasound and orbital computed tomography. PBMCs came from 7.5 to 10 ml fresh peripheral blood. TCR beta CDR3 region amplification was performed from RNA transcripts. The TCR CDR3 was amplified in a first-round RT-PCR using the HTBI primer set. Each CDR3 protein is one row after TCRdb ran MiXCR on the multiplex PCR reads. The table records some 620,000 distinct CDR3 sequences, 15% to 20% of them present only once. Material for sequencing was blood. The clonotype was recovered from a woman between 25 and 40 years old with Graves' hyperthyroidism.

The CDR3 sequence: CASSRGTVGDIQYF. The CDR3 DNA reads as TGTGCCAGCAGCCGCGGGACAGTTGGGGACATTCAGTACTTC. The rearrangement joins TRBV11-3 to TRBJ2-4; weak D call: TRBD1 (7 bases). The CDR3 consists of 14 residues. Germline values: CDR1 SGHNT, CDR2 YENEEA. Trimming pared 5 bases from V and 8 bases from J, leaving 16 bases between.